This T cell receptor (beta chain) was captured by sequencing in a study of blood T cell repertoires in COVID-19 (dated by TCRdb to about 2020). Regarding the study in general: Collaborator samples came from the United States, Italy and Spain and covered acute and convalescent phases of COVID-19. The material from the prospective study consisted of cDNA or gDNA derived from T cells, B-cell-depleted T cells, or PBMCs. Deeply sampled blood TCRbeta repertoires from subjects exposed to, actively infected with, or recovered from COVID-19 were included in the dataset. The repertoires were made available in a free public database intended to serve as a resource for research on the immune response to SARS-CoV-2. The samples were drawn from two sources: the first 160 participants of the ongoing ImmuneRACE study, and 1,254 subjects contributed by 6 global collaborators. Sample metadata almost always included a de-identified subject ID, COVID-19 status, age in years and sex. Where available, HLA class I and class II types were taken from metadata supplied by the sample provider and were not determined by assay-based typing.

Collaborating institutions collected whole blood in K2EDTA tubes following their own protocols. For TCRbeta analysis, collaborator samples were shipped as frozen whole blood, as isolated PBMCs, or as DNA extracted from either sample type. This clone showed up just a few times. Its antigen specificity is not known. Qualities for individual bases were not recorded, and no much larger clone is one base off. The CDR3 measures 13 amino acids from cysteine to phenylalanine. CDR3 DNA is the only sequence kept; it has 39 bases, read in frame from the first base. CDR1 and CDR2 (SQVTM, ANQGSEA) derive from the germline V gene. Between the V and J ends, shortened by 2 bases and 6 bases respectively, the junction contains 10 bases. The immunoSEQ Assay, a bias-controlled multiplex PCR, was used to amplify TCRbeta CDR3 regions from genomic DNA. In the source study's methods: The number of nucleated cells in each sample was estimated from the amplification of reference gene primers within the assay. Sequence reads were collapsed and filtered to measure the absolute abundance of every unique TCRbeta CDR3 rearrangement. For each sample, productive Simpson clonality was calculated as the square root of Simpson's diversity index over productive rearrangements. TCRdb took this table from immuneACCESS and kept in-frame rearrangements with V and J called. Such tables lack part of the clones; where checked against another copy, unresolved V genes explain under half of the gap, and the rest is unexplained. V and J calls and clone size are given by that table; D and trimming were obtained from the DNA. The sample has some 87,000 clones on record, over 75% of them singletons. Approximately 13% of the sample is taken by the ten largest.

Findings and caveats that apply to the study as a whole: The quantity of clinical and demographic metadata differed by source and by participant and was supplied without curation.

This chain joins TRBV29-1 to TRBJ2-2, with no confidently assigned D gene. Sequencing was done on a sample of peripheral blood. The receptor was isolated from a human donor in a cohort sampled during active COVID-19. The DNA reads as follows: TGCAGCGTTGAAAGTCGGGTTCCCGGGGAGCTGTTTTTT. Translation gives CSVESRVPGELFF.